What follows are 24 T cell receptor beta chains derived from one specimen sequenced in a study of cytomegalovirus exposure and HLA in healthy donors. The primer mix had 60 Vbeta and 13 Jbeta primers. Clones were read by immunoSEQ multiplex PCR, and TCRdb kept only the in-frame ones, dropping some. The table records more than 110,000 clones, over 70% of them present only once. Sequencing input: PBMCs. These receptors were taken from a man in his forties in good health and CMV-seropositive.

The V and J genes are TRBV7-2 and TRBJ2-3; D is uncertain. This CDR3 has 16 residues. Germline V gene data show CDR1 as SGHTA and CDR2 as FQGNSA. V was cut by 1 base and J by 0 bases, with 11 bases left in between. CDR3 in DNA: TGTGCCAGCAGCTTAGGTGGCTTTCCTAGCACAGATACGCAGTATTTT. The encoded protein is CASSLGGFPSTDTQYF.

This clone was counted a single time. V and J are TRBV10-3 and TRBJ2-5; 7 bases line up with TRBD2. The assigned J gene may be wrong: the sequence end matches TRBJ2-7 better. Germline CDR1 ENHRY, CDR2 SYGVKD. The CDR3 sequence is 16 residues long. The CDR3 DNA is TGTGCCATCAGTGAGGCGCTCGGCGGGGGTCCGTACGAGCAGTACTTC. This gives the protein CAISEALGGGPYEQYF.

This clone was found a few times. This chain's CDR3 is CASSLGRTNEKLFF. CDR3 bases: TGTGCCAGCAGCTTGGGGCGGACTAATGAAAAACTGTTTTTT. The rearrangement joins TRBV5-6 to TRBJ1-4; no clear D. This CDR3 contains 14 residues. Trimming pared 0 bases from V and 2 bases from J, leaving 5 bases between. From germline, CDR1 is SGHDT and CDR2 YYEEEE.

The gene calls are TRBV4-3 and TRBJ2-7; 7 nucleotides agree with TRBD2. Germline V CDR1 and CDR2: LGHNA, YSLEER. V trimming: 1 base; J trimming: 3 bases; junction bases outside the gene matches: 6. CDR3 length equals 15 residues. For the CDR3, the DNA is TGCGCCAGCAGCCAAGTCCTAGCGGAAAACTACGAGCAGTACTTC. Translating gives CASSQVLAENYEQYF.

The chain employs TRBV4-3 and TRBJ1-5; no definite D call. The CDR3 is 15 amino acids. Germline V gene lookup returns CDR1 LGHNA and CDR2 YSLEER. The V end was cut by 5 bases, the J end by 9 bases, with 20 bases between. The CDR3 region has the DNA TGCGCCAGCAGCTTAGAGGCGGGTCCCGGATTGCCCCAGCATTTT. Its translation is CASSLEAGPGLPQHF.

This sequence joins TRBV10-2 and TRBJ1-1; possibly TRBD1 for D (6 bases). This CDR3 spans 15 amino acids. In germline, CDR1 is WSHSY, CDR2 SAAADI. Trimming removed 6 bases from V and 1 base from J, with 15 bases in between. The CDR3 loop reads CASSLLGGANTEAFF. The CDR3 DNA reads as TGCGCCAGCAGCCTTCTTGGGGGGGCGAACACTGAAGCTTTCTTT.

This clone was recorded a few times. The chain employs TRBV5-6 and TRBJ1-2, with a possible D match to TRBD1 (6 bases). CDR3 length: 12 residues. Trimming stripped 2 bases from V and 4 bases from J, with 6 bases between. From germline, CDR1 is SGHDT and CDR2 YYEEEE. DNA for the CDR3: TGTGCCAGCAGCTTAGGGGGCTATGGCTACACCTTC. Protein sequence: CASSLGGYGYTF.

The genes are TRBV30 and TRBJ1-1; 7 bases match TRBD1. Germline assignment: CDR1 GTSNPN and CDR2 SVGIG (reference sequence). The CDR3 consists of 15 residues. V trimming: 2 bases; J trimming: 6 bases; junction bases outside the gene matches: 12. The CDR3 DNA reads TGTGCCTGGAGTACGGGACAGATGAGGGGCGCTGAAGCTTTCTTT. It encodes CAWSTGQMRGAEAFF.

This chain links TRBV10-2 with TRBJ1-5, with TRBD1 matching over 8 bases. Germline values: CDR1 WSHSY, CDR2 SAAADI. The CDR3 contains 15 residues. Trimming at V came to 6 bases and at J to 3 bases, leaving 7 bases not matched to a gene. CDR3 bases: TGCGCCAGCAGGCAGGACAGGGCCGACAATCAGCCCCAGCATTTT. This encodes CASRQDRADNQPQHF.

This chain connects TRBV19 to TRBJ2-7, with 9 bases that match TRBD1. V lost 5 bases and J lost 2; bases outside the gene matches: 4. Germline CDR1 is LNHDA and CDR2 is SQIVND (reference sequence). CDR3 length: 14 amino acids. The CDR3 is CASSSNRGPYEQYF. In nucleotides, the CDR3 is TGTGCCAGTAGTTCAAACAGGGGGCCCTACGAGCAGTACTTC. Drawing the rest from reference TRBV19 and TRBJ2-7, the complete variable domain is DGGITQSPKYLFRKEGQNVTLSCEQNLNHDAMYWYRQDPGQGLRLIYYSQIVNDFQKGDIAEGYSVSREKKESFPLTVTSAQKNPTAFYLCASSSNRGPYEQYFGPGTRLTVT.

The chain uses TRBV28 and TRBJ1-4; D not resolved. CDR1 is MDHEN, CDR2 SYDVKM, per germline. This CDR3 is 14 amino acids long. Trimming removed 3 bases at V and 8 bases at J, with 13 bases between. CDR3: CASSFSGKREKLFF. CDR3 DNA sequence: TGTGCCAGCAGTTTTTCTGGTAAGCGAGAAAAACTGTTTTTT.

The J gene is TRBJ2-5, the V gene TRBV7-8, with D possibly being TRBD2 (5 bases). The J call is doubtful: the DNA matches TRBJ2-7 better. The CDR3 consists of 16 residues. CDR1 and CDR2 (germline): SGHVS, FQNEAQ. The CDR3 DNA reads as TGTGCCAGCAGCTTTACGGTTCTGAGCGGCCCCTACGAGCAGTACTTC. Amino acids: CASSFTVLSGPYEQYF.

Here the CDR3 reads CASSHSGTHNYGYTF. In DNA, the CDR3 is TGTGCCAGCAGCCATTCCGGGACTCACAACTATGGCTACACCTTC. The chain couples TRBV5-6 to TRBJ1-2, with D tentatively TRBD1 (5 bases). Between the trimmed V and J ends, which lost 4 bases and 2 bases, there was a span of 15 bases. The CDR3 has 15 amino acids. Germline V gene data show CDR1 as SGHDT and CDR2 as YYEEEE.

The chain uses TRBV11-3 and TRBJ1-2, with a possible D match to TRBD1 (6 bases). Germline-derived CDR1 and CDR2 are SGHNT and YENEEA. This CDR3 comprises 12 residues. Trimming pared 5 bases from V and 8 bases from J, leaving 12 bases between. The CDR3 DNA sequence: TGTGCCAGCAGCGTACAGGGTCTCGGCTACACCTTC. It encodes CASSVQGLGYTF.

This chain uses TRBV27 with TRBJ1-4; TRBD1 matches at 8 bases. The germline V gene has CDR1 MNHEY and CDR2 SMNVEV (reference sequence). The V segment lost 4 bases and the J segment 14 bases; nucleotides outside the gene matches: 18. The CDR3 runs 16 residues. The CDR3 sequence is CASSSKDREKVKRLFF. CDR3 nucleotide sequence: TGTGCCAGCAGTTCTAAGGACAGGGAGAAGGTGAAAAGGCTGTTTTTT.

J is TRBJ2-2 and V is TRBV4-2, with 7 bases matching TRBD1. V lost 1 base and J lost 6; bases outside the gene matches: 8. Germline CDR1 reads LGHNA; CDR2 reads YNFKEQ. CDR3 length: 16 residues. The CDR3 reads CASSQGRGQSPGELFF. CDR3 in DNA: TGTGCCAGCAGCCAAGGAAGGGGGCAGTCCCCCGGGGAGCTGTTTTTT.

On this clone: A junction end diverges from the germline sequence, so it may reflect a read error. The V call is TRBV7-7, the J call TRBJ2-1; 12 bases align to TRBD2. Germline CDR1 reads SSHAT; CDR2 reads FNYEAQ (reference sequence). This CDR3 is 16 amino acids long. This CDR3 is CASSSLAGGGYNEQFF. DNA for the CDR3: TGTGCTAGCAGCTCCCTAGCGGGAGGGGGCTACAATGAGCAGTTCTTC.

CDR3 protein: CASRYQGSGYTF. In DNA, the CDR3 is TGTGCCAGTAGATACCAGGGGTCTGGCTACACCTTC. The rearrangement links TRBV19 to TRBJ1-2; D is perhaps TRBD1 (6 bases). The ends were cut back, 6 bases at V and 7 bases at J, with 12 bases in the middle. Germline-derived CDR1 and CDR2 are LNHDA and SQIVND (reference sequence). There are 12 residues in the CDR3.

In this sample, this clone turned up a few times. V and J are TRBV5-4 and TRBJ2-5, with D perhaps matching TRBD1 (5 bases). Germline loops: CDR1 SGHNT, CDR2 YYREEE (reference sequence). CDR3 length: 15 amino acids. V lost 0 bases, J lost 2 bases, and 11 bases lay in between. The CDR3 loop is CASSLDQGRQETQYF. The CDR3 DNA is TGTGCCAGCAGCTTGGACCAGGGTCGGCAAGAGACCCAGTACTTC.

The chain is built from TRBV5-4 and TRBJ2-5; 10 bases are shared with TRBD2. Per germline, CDR1 SGHNT and CDR2 YYREEE (reference sequence). V was pared by 3 bases and J by 5 bases, with 7 bases of the junction left unmatched. The CDR3 extends over 15 amino acids. The CDR3 nucleotides are TGTGCCAGCAGCTCTGTACTAGCGGGAATGGAGACCCAGTACTTC. Protein product: CASSSVLAGMETQYF.

This clone was found once. The rearrangement links TRBV7-2 to TRBJ2-1, with 8 bases aligning to TRBD2. The CDR3 contains 16 residues. CDR1 and CDR2 (germline): SGHTA, FQGNSA. Losses at the gene ends were 5 bases for V and 9 bases for J; bases not matched to a gene: 15. The CDR3 bases are TGTGCCAGCAGCCGGGCGCCAGGGACTAGGATTGGTGAGCAGTTCTTC. Protein: CASSRAPGTRIGEQFF.

The chain carries TRBV7-2 and TRBJ2-7, with a tentative D call TRBD1 (5 bases). Trimming took off 1 base at V and 2 bases at J, with 12 bases between the two ends. Germline V CDR1 and CDR2: SGHTA, FQGNSA. CDR3 length: 15 amino acids. CDR3 sequence (DNA): TGTGCCAGCAGCTTAGAAGTGGGGCGCACCTACGAGCAGTACTTC. It encodes CASSLEVGRTYEQYF.

There are a few counts of this clone. V usage is TRBV10-2 and J usage is TRBJ2-3; 7 positions agree with TRBD1. The CDR3 extends over 13 amino acids. V lost 6 bases, J lost 3 bases, and 3 bases stayed unmatched. CDR1 and CDR2 (germline): WSHSY, SAAADI. Written as DNA, the CDR3 is TGCGCCAGCAGCGGGACAGCAACAGATACGCAGTATTTT. Its translation is CASSGTATDTQYF.

The chain has TRBV6-5 and TRBJ1-2, with a tentative D call TRBD1 (5 bases). The V end lost 0 bases, the J end lost 0 bases, and 8 bases lay between the germline ends. Per the germline V gene, CDR1 is MNHEY and CDR2 is SVGAGI. The CDR3 consists of 15 residues. CDR3 sequence (DNA): TGTGCCAGCAGTTACTCGGGGGGAGCTAACTATGGCTACACCTTC. Translated: CASSYSGGANYGYTF.